This is a list of T cell receptor beta chains from one sample in a study of blood T cell repertoires in COVID-19. The assay was immunoSEQ multiplex PCR, and TCRdb's table has in-frame clones only and misses some. The top ten hold more than 3% of the sample, which has some 200,000 clones, more than 75% seen once. The sample consisted of peripheral blood. These receptors were collected from a man aged 70 or older with acute or convalescent COVID-19. CDR3s include the opening cysteine and the closing phenylalanine or tryptophan. The D gene is left open where the match is weak. The size field is filled for only some rows; it gives once, few, many or a size class.

cdr3_aa | cdr3_nt | j_call | d_call | clone_size | v_call
CAIRTTSAGVYGYTF | TGTGCCATCAGAACCACGTCCGCAGGGGTCTATGGCTACACCTTC | TRBJ1-2 | . | . | TRBV10-3
CASSPPQGASGYTF | TGTGCCAGCAGTCCACCACAGGGAGCCTCTGGCTACACCTTC | TRBJ1-2 | . | . | TRBV28
CASSLHPGQGLYEQYF | TGTGCCAGCAGCTTACATCCGGGACAGGGTTTGTACGAGCAGTACTTC | TRBJ2-7 | TRBD1 | . | TRBV5-5
CASSLALTGGGTGELFF | TGTGCCAGCAGCTTAGCCTTGACAGGGGGAGGAACCGGGGAGCTGTTTTTT | TRBJ2-2 | TRBD1 | . | TRBV11-3
CASSLAGGGQGRSSYEQYF | TGTGCCAGCAGCTTAGCGGGGGGGGGACAGGGACGGAGCTCCTACGAGCAGTACTTC | TRBJ2-7 | TRBD1 | . | TRBV7-8
CASSSLQGRTLYEQYF | TGTGCCAGCAGTTCGCTCCAGGGCAGGACCCTCTACGAGCAGTACTTC | TRBJ2-7 | . | . | TRBV28
CASSLLNSGGELFF | TGTGCCAGCAGCTTATTGAATAGCGGCGGGGAGCTGTTTTTT | TRBJ2-2 | . | . | TRBV11-3
CASSQLGTSQGAAETQYF | TGTGCCAGCAGCCAACTCGGGACCTCACAGGGGGCCGCAGAGACCCAGTACTTC | TRBJ2-5 | TRBD1 | . | TRBV4-2
CASSSRVGDGYTF | TGTGCCAGCAGCTCCCGGGTAGGGGATGGCTACACCTTC | TRBJ1-2 | . | . | TRBV7-9
CASSFSPPGQERNEKLFF | TGTGCCAGCAGCTTCTCCCCCCCCGGACAGGAGCGTAATGAAAAACTGTTTTTT | TRBJ1-4 | TRBD1 | . | TRBV7-8
CASSFTGLSSADTQYF | TGTGCCAGCAGTTTCACAGGGTTGAGTTCCGCAGATACGCAGTATTTT | TRBJ2-3 | . | few | TRBV6-5
CASSHSDRGREQFF | TGTGCCAGCAGCCATTCGGACAGGGGGAGGGAGCAGTTCTTC | TRBJ2-1 | TRBD1 | . | TRBV5-4
CASSPLTGIPLSPYEQYF | TGTGCCAGCAGCCCTTTAACCGGGATCCCTCTAAGCCCCTACGAGCAGTACTTC | TRBJ2-7 | . | . | TRBV7-3
CASTKSRDGTINTGELFF | TGTGCCAGCACCAAATCAAGGGACGGGACTATAAACACCGGGGAGCTGTTTTTT | TRBJ2-2 | TRBD2 | . | TRBV19
CASSLSGGISYEQYF | TGCGCCAGCAGCTTGTCGGGCGGGATCTCCTACGAGCAGTACTTC | TRBJ2-7 | . | . | TRBV5-1
CASISQGDGYTF | TGTGCCAGCATTTCACAGGGGGATGGCTACACCTTC | TRBJ1-2 | TRBD1 | . | TRBV6-6
CASRPPPGTASYEQYF | TGTGCCAGCAGACCGCCCCCCGGGACAGCTTCCTACGAGCAGTACTTC | TRBJ2-7 | TRBD1 | . | TRBV28
CASSVTGGNTEAFF | TGTGCCAGTAGTGTTACAGGGGGTAACACTGAAGCTTTCTTT | TRBJ1-1 | TRBD1 | few | TRBV19
CASRQDSSYEQYF | TGCGCCAGCAGACAGGATAGCTCCTACGAGCAGTACTTC | TRBJ2-7 | . | . | TRBV5-1
CASSYSSGLNSPLHF | TGTGCCAGCAGTTACTCGAGTGGGCTTAATTCACCCCTCCACTTT | TRBJ1-6 | . | . | TRBV6-5
CAWGSGRRGRVYGYTF | TGTGCCTGGGGGAGTGGTCGTAGGGGGAGGGTGTATGGCTACACCTTC | TRBJ1-2 | . | . | TRBV30
CASSLYRDSLLSGANVLTF | TGTGCCAGCAGCTTGTATCGGGACAGCCTCCTCTCTGGGGCCAACGTCCTGACTTTC | TRBJ2-6 | TRBD1 | . | TRBV7-3
CASRMTGGGSTEAFF | TGTGCCAGCAGAATGACAGGGGGCGGGAGCACTGAAGCTTTCTTT | TRBJ1-1 | TRBD1 | . | TRBV6-5
CASSPIRGLGEKLFF | TGTGCCAGCAGTCCCATCAGGGGTCTAGGTGAAAAACTGTTTTTT | TRBJ1-4 | . | . | TRBV28
CASGPRGSGNAIYF | TGTGCCAGCGGCCCCAGGGGTTCGGGAAACGCCATATATTTT | TRBJ1-3 | . | . | TRBV27
CASRGQSFYEQYF | TGTGCCAGCAGGGGCCAGTCCTTCTACGAGCAGTACTTC | TRBJ2-7 | . | . | TRBV28
CASSVEARLYGYTF | TGTGCCAGCAGCGTGGAGGCCAGACTCTATGGCTATACCTTC | TRBJ1-2 | . | once | TRBV9
CASSAQGLGGNTIYF | TGTGCCAGCAGCGCCCAGGGGCTTGGAGGAAACACCATATATTTT | TRBJ1-3 | . | . | TRBV9
CASRWRPGQPQHF | TGTGCCAGTAGATGGCGGCCCGGTCAGCCCCAGCATTTT | TRBJ1-5 | . | . | TRBV19
CASSSGLAGVETQYF | TGTGCCAGCAGCTCGGGACTAGCGGGAGTAGAGACCCAGTACTTC | TRBJ2-5 | TRBD2 | few | TRBV7-9
CASMAGGSTDTQYF | TGTGCCAGCATGGCGGGGGGAAGCACAGATACGCAGTATTTT | TRBJ2-3 | TRBD2 | . | TRBV28
CASSHPPGVITYEQYF | TGTGCCAGCAGCCACCCACCGGGAGTCATTACCTACGAGCAGTACTTC | TRBJ2-7 | . | . | TRBV7-9
CASSLEEGAQSPLHF | TGCGCCAGCAGCTTGGAAGAGGGCGCTCAATCACCCCTCCACTTT | TRBJ1-6 | . | . | TRBV5-1
CASSLQGQGKNYEQYF | TGTGCCAGCAGCTTACAGGGACAGGGGAAGAACTACGAGCAGTACTTC | TRBJ2-7 | TRBD1 | . | TRBV11-2
CASSPNAGYQETQYF | TGTGCCAGCAGCCCAAATGCGGGGTACCAAGAGACCCAGTACTTC | TRBJ2-5 | . | once | TRBV7-3
CASSLSGSRGYTF | TGTGCCAGCAGCTTATCCGGGTCGCGTGGCTACACCTTC | TRBJ1-2 | . | . | TRBV11-2
CASGGFNQPQHF | TGTGCCAGCGGGGGGTTCAATCAGCCCCAGCATTTT | TRBJ1-5 | . | . | TRBV12-3/TRBV12-4
CASSLGRGGQPQHF | TGTGCCAGCAGTCTGGGCAGGGGTGGTCAGCCCCAGCATTTT | TRBJ1-5 | . | . | TRBV6-2/TRBV6-3
CASSLRGAENQPQHF | TGTGCCAGCAGCTTGCGGGGGGCAGAGAATCAGCCCCAGCATTTT | TRBJ1-5 | . | . | TRBV5-6
CAWSGLAGPQSTDTQYF | TGTGCCTGGAGTGGACTAGCGGGGCCTCAAAGCACAGATACGCAGTATTTT | TRBJ2-3 | TRBD2 | once | TRBV30
CASSLYGSGTGTYEQYF | TGTGCCAGCAGCTTGTACGGGAGCGGGACAGGGACCTACGAGCAGTACTTC | TRBJ2-7 | TRBD1 | . | TRBV5-5
CATSRGKNIQYF | TGTGCCACCAGTCGAGGCAAAAACATTCAGTACTTC | TRBJ2-4 | . | . | TRBV24-1
CASSWGTGGRGTEAFF | TGTGCCAGCAGCTGGGGGACAGGGGGAAGGGGCACTGAAGCTTTCTTT | TRBJ1-1 | TRBD1 | once | TRBV5-6
CASSDWGGLPGNTIYF | TGTGCCAGCAGTGATTGGGGGGGGCTACCTGGAAACACCATATATTTT | TRBJ1-3 | . | . | TRBV25-1
CSATRDYGYTF | TGCAGTGCTACCCGGGACTATGGCTACACCTTC | TRBJ1-2 | . | . | TRBV20-1
CASSLPGLAGNEQFF | TGTGCCAGCAGCTTACCGGGACTAGCGGGTAATGAGCAGTTCTTC | TRBJ2-1 | TRBD2 | . | TRBV5-4
CASSDPFYEQYF | TGTGCCAGCAGTGATCCTTTCTACGAGCAGTACTTC | TRBJ2-7 | . | . | TRBV2
CASSPQGNTEAFF | TGTGCCAGCAGCCCACAGGGGAACACTGAAGCTTTCTTT | TRBJ1-1 | . | . | TRBV6-5
CSSRTSGGTDTQYF | TGCAGCTCGCGGACTAGCGGGGGCACAGATACGCAGTATTTT | TRBJ2-3 | TRBD2 | . | TRBV29-1
CASSGTGGGNQPQHF | TGTGCCAGCAGCGGGACAGGGGGGGGCAATCAGCCCCAGCATTTT | TRBJ1-5 | TRBD1 | . | TRBV2
CASRDRSYEQYF | TGTGCCAGCAGGGACAGGTCATACGAGCAGTACTTC | TRBJ2-7 | TRBD1 | . | TRBV2
CASSPGQSNYGYTF | TGCGCCAGCAGCCCAGGACAAAGTAACTATGGCTACACCTTC | TRBJ1-2 | . | . | TRBV5-1
CASSLGDSEDQPQHF | TGTGCCAGCAGCTTAGGGGACAGCGAGGATCAGCCCCAGCATTTT | TRBJ1-5 | TRBD1 | . | TRBV7-9
CAISSGTGDGYTF | TGTGCCATCAGTTCCGGGACAGGGGATGGCTACACCTTC | TRBJ1-2 | TRBD1 | . | TRBV10-3
CASSTYNQPQHF | TGTGCCAGCAGTACATATAATCAGCCCCAGCATTTT | TRBJ1-5 | . | . | TRBV7-2
CASSSRLAGEQYF | TGTGCCAGCAGCTCCAGACTAGCAGGCGAGCAGTACTTC | TRBJ2-7 | TRBD2 | . | TRBV11-2
CASSPPYASGNTIYF | TGTGCCAGCTCACCACCGTATGCGTCCGGAAACACCATATATTTT | TRBJ1-3 | . | . | TRBV18
CSVVYGSGNTIYF | TGCAGCGTTGTGTACGGGTCTGGAAACACCATATATTTT | TRBJ1-3 | . | . | TRBV29-1
CASSQGGGVESPLHF | TGCGCCAGCAGCCAAGGGGGAGGTGTGGAGTCACCCCTCCACTTT | TRBJ1-6 | . | few | TRBV4-3